The rows below give T cell receptor beta chains drawn from one sample of a study of human T cells and chemical hapten exposure. MiXCR was run by TCRdb on the RACE reads, yielding one entry per CDR3 protein. The sample records 50,000 to 70,000 distinct CDR3 sequences, 9.5% to 15% being singletons. This material consisted of whole blood, taken in connection with sensitization to the hapten diphenylcyclopropenone (DPC). The receptors originated from a man younger than 45 with alopecia areata. Some clones in this sample may be carry-over from other donors' samples. The CDR3 runs from the conserved cysteine through the conserved F or W. Fields, in order: V gene, D gene, J gene, CDR3 length, clone size, CDR3 DNA, CDR3 protein. D genes are given only for firm matches. Rows give clone size only sometimes, using once, few, many, or a class for an expanded clone.

TRBV7-2	-	TRBJ2-7	12	-	TGTGCCAGCAGCTTAGTAGATAACGAGCAGTACTTC	CASSLVDNEQYF
TRBV12-3/TRBV12-4	-	TRBJ1-1	14	many	TGTGCCAGCAGTTTTCGGCCGAAGAACACTGAAGCTTTCTTT	CASSFRPKNTEAFF
TRBV29-1	-	TRBJ1-2	9	-	TGCAGCGCAGGAGCCCTACATACCTTC	CSAGALHTF
TRBV28	-	TRBJ2-2	12	few	TGTGCCAGCAGTTTAAGGTCCGGGGAGCTGTTTTTT	CASSLRSGELFF
TRBV12-3/TRBV12-4	-	TRBJ1-1	12	-	TGTGCCCTCACCCTGGGGGCGGAGAAAGCTTTCTTT	CALTLGAEKAFF
TRBV5-1	-	TRBJ2-3	14	-	TGCGCCAGCAGCTTGGTTCTAGCCGCAGATACGCAGTATTTT	CASSLVLAADTQYF
TRBV28	-	TRBJ1-2	12	many	TGTGCCAGCAGTTTCCCGGAGTATGGCTACACCTTC	CASSFPEYGYTF
TRBV29-1	TRBD1	TRBJ2-6	17	few	TGCAGCACATTGGCAGGGACAGGCAACTCTGGGGCCAACGTCCTGACTTTC	CSTLAGTGNSGANVLTF
TRBV7-9	-	TRBJ2-3	15	few	TGTGCCAGCAGCTCACGGACCACCCTCACAGATACGCAGTATTTT	CASSSRTTLTDTQYF
TRBV5-1	-	TRBJ2-1	15	few	TGCGCCAGCAGCGGTGGGGTTTACTCCTACAATGAGCAGTTCTTC	CASSGGVYSYNEQFF
TRBV4-2	-	TRBJ2-2	15	few	TGTGCCAGCAGCCAAGACGGGTTGGGCACCGGGGAGCTGTTTTTT	CASSQDGLGTGELFF
TRBV11-2	-	TRBJ2-7	15	many	TGTGCCAGCAGCTTAGGGGGACCGACTGTCTACGAGCAGTACTTC	CASSLGGPTVYEQYF
TRBV29-1	-	TRBJ2-3	13	many	TGCAGCGTTTTAATGGGGGGTCCAGATACGCAGTATTTT	CSVLMGGPDTQYF
TRBV24-1	-	TRBJ1-1	12	-	TGTGCCACCAGTGATTTGTTCGGGCCAGCTTTCTTT	CATSDLFGPAFF
TRBV6-2/TRBV6-3	TRBD1	TRBJ1-5	15	many	TGTGCCAGCAGTCCCTCCGACAGGGACGGCCAGCCCCAGCATTTT	CASSPSDRDGQPQHF
TRBV5-8	-	TRBJ2-6	18	-	TGTGCCAGCAGCTTGTTGCTGTTTTTCCTCTCTGGGGCCAACGTCCTGACTTTC	CASSLLLFFLSGANVLTF
TRBV19	TRBD1	TRBJ1-5	15	few	TGTGCCAGTAGTAGGGGACAGCTTATGAATCAGCCCCAGCATTTT	CASSRGQLMNQPQHF
TRBV5-5	TRBD1	TRBJ1-5	15	many	TGTGCCAGCAGCTTGGGACAGGGGGCAGGACAGCCCCAGCATTTT	CASSLGQGAGQPQHF
TRBV28	-	TRBJ2-1	15	many	TGTGCCAGCAGTCCAATACCGCAACAGGGAAATGAGCAGTTCTTC	CASSPIPQQGNEQFF
TRBV12-3/TRBV12-4	-	TRBJ2-3	13	-	TGTGCCAGCCGGGACCCAAGCACAGATACGCAGTATTTT	CASRDPSTDTQYF
TRBV27	-	TRBJ2-2	15	-	TGTGCCAGCAGGAGAAGGGCCCCAAACACCGGGGAGCTGTTTTTT	CASRRRAPNTGELFF
TRBV5-1	-	TRBJ1-1	14	-	TGCGCCAGCAGCTTGGATGGGGGAGGGACTGAAGCTTTCTTT	CASSLDGGGTEAFF
TRBV20-1	TRBD2	TRBJ2-5	16	many	TGCAGTGCTAGAGATTCCCGGACTAGAGCCCAAGAGACCCAGTACTTC	CSARDSRTRAQETQYF
TRBV18	-	TRBJ2-1	14	many	TGTGCCAGCTCACTACCGGGCCACTACAATGAGCAGTTCTTC	CASSLPGHYNEQFF
TRBV5-4	TRBD1	TRBJ2-7	13	many	TGTGCCAGCGAAAGACAGGGAATCTACGAGCAGTACTTC	CASERQGIYEQYF
TRBV7-2	-	TRBJ2-3	16	few	TGTGCCAGCAGCTCGCGTCAGGGGTTTAGGAGAGATACGCAGTATTTT	CASSSRQGFRRDTQYF
TRBV11-2	-	TRBJ1-2	15	many	TGTGCCAGCAGCTTAAGTGGTGATTCTAACTATGGCTACACCTTC	CASSLSGDSNYGYTF
TRBV5-1	-	TRBJ1-1	15	many	TGCGCCAGCAGCTTGGGATCGACGGTGAACACTGAAGCTTTCTTT	CASSLGSTVNTEAFF